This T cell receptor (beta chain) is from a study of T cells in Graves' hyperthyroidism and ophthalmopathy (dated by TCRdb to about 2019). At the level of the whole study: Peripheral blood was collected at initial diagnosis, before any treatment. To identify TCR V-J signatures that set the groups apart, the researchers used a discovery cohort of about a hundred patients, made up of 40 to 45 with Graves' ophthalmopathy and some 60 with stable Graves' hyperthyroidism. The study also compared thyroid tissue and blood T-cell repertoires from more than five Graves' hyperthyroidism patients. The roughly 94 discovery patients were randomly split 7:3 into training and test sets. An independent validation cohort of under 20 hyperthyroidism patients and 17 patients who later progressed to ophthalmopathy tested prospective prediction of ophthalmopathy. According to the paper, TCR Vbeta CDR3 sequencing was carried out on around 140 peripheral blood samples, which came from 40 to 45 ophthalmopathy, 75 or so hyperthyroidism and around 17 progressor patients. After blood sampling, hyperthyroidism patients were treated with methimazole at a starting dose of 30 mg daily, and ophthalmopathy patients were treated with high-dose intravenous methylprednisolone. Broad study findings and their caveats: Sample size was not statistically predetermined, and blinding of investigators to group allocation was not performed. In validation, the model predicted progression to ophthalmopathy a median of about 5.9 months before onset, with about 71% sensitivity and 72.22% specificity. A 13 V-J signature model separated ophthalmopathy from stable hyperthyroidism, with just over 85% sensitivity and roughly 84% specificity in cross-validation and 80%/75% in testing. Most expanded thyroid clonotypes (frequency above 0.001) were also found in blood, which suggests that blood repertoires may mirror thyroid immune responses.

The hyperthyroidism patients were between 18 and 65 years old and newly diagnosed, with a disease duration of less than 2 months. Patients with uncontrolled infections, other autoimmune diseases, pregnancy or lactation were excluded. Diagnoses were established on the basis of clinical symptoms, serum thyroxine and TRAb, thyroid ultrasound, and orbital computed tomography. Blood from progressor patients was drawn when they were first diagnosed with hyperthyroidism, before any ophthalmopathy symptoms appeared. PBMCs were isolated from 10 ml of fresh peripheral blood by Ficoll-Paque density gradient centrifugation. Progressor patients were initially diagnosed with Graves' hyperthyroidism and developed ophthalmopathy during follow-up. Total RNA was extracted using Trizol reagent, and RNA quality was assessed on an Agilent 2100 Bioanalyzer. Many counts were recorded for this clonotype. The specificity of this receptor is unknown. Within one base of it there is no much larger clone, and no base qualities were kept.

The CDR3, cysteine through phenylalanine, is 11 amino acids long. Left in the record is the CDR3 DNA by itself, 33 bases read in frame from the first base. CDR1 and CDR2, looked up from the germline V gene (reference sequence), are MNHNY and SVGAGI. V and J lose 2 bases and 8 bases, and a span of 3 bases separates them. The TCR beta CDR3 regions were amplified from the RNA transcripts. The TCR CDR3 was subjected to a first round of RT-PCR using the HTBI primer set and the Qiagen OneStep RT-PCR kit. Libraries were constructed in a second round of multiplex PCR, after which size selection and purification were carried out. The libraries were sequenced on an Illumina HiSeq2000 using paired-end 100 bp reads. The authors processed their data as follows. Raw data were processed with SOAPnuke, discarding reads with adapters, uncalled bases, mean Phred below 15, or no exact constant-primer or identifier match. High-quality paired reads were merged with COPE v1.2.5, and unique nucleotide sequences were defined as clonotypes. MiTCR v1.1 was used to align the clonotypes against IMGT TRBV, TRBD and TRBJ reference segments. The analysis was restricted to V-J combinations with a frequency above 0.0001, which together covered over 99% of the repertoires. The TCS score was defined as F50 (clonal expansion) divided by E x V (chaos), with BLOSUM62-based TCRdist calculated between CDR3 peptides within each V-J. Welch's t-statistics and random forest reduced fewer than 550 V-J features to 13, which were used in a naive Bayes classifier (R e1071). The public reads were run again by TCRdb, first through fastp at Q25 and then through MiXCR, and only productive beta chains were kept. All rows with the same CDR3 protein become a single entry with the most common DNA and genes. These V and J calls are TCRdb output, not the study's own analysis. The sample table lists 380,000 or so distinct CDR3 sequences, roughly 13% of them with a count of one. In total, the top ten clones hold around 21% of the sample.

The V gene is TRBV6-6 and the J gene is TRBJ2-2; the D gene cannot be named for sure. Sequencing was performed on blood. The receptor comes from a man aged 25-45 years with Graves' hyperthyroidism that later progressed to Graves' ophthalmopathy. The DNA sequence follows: TGTGCCAGCAGTTACGGAGGGGAGCTGTTTTTT. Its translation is CASSYGGELFF.